This T cell receptor (beta chain) emerged from a study of blood T cell repertoires in COVID-19 (dated by TCRdb to 2018 to 2021). Concerning the study at large: Samples covering the acute and convalescent phases of COVID-19 were provided by collaborators in the United States, Italy and Spain. The prospective study material was composed of cDNA or gDNA derived from T cells, B-cell-depleted T cells, or PBMCs. The dataset comprised deeply sampled blood TCRbeta repertoires from subjects exposed to, actively infected with, or recovered from COVID-19. The repertoires were released in a freely available public database meant as a resource for research on the immune response to SARS-CoV-2. The samples were drawn from two sources: the first 160 participants of the ongoing ImmuneRACE study, and 1,000 to 1,500 subjects contributed by 6 global collaborators. Nearly every sample came with metadata listing a de-identified subject ID, COVID-19 status, age in years and sex. Where available, HLA class I and class II types were obtained from metadata supplied by the sample provider rather than from assay-based typing.

Participants in the prospective study were aged roughly 18 to 100 years, lived in 20 to 30 United States geographic areas, and enrolled through a virtual design. In the prospective study, participants were assigned to cohorts based on the clinical history participants reported in a screening survey and a study questionnaire. Recovered participants in ImmuneRACE Cohort 3 were defined by two consecutive negative NP/OP PCR tests, clearance by a healthcare professional, or resolution of symptoms. Mobile phlebotomists in the prospective study collected whole blood, serum and a nasopharyngeal or oropharyngeal swab from every participant. Additional blood draws and questionnaires over an approximately 2-month period could optionally be provided by prospective study participants. Before DNA extraction, blood samples from the prospective study were shipped at room temperature or frozen. Regarding this clone: No cognate antigen has been identified for it. No much larger clone is present one base from it, and per-base qualities are unavailable. Other DNA sequences in the same sample also yield this CDR3.

Study-wide conclusions, independent of this receptor: How much clinical and demographic metadata was included differed by source and by participant, and the metadata was provided uncurated.

TCRbeta CDR3 regions were amplified from genomic DNA using the immunoSEQ Assay, a bias-controlled multiplex PCR. Concerning the study's data processing: The number of nucleated cells in each sample was estimated by amplification of reference gene primers within the assay. To quantify the absolute abundance of each unique TCRbeta CDR3 rearrangement, sequence reads were collapsed and filtered. For each sample, productive Simpson clonality was calculated by taking the square root of Simpson's diversity index across productive rearrangements. TCRdb retrieved this table from immuneACCESS and kept in-frame rearrangements only. Not all clones are present; in checked studies, unresolved V genes account for under half, and no reason is known for the remainder. The V and J calls and clone size were taken over from that table, and D and trimming were inferred from the DNA. A total of about 130,000 clones appear in this sample, 75% to 90% of them only once. The top ten hold approximately 20% of the sample.

The CDR3 runs 13 residues from the cysteine to the phenylalanine. The CDR3 DNA has 39 bases and is translated from base 1. Trimming takes 1 base from V and 6 bases from J, and the germline ends sit 7 bases apart. The sample consisted of PBMCs or T cells enriched from blood (not recorded which). The rearrangement combines TRBV12-3 or TRBV12-4 with TRBJ1-5; the D gene is perhaps TRBD1, from 5 matching bases. This receptor was obtained from a young man who had recovered from COVID-19. The CDR3 protein: CASSLGGVQPQHF. The nucleotide sequence is TGTGCCAGCAGTTTAGGGGGCGTTCAGCCCCAGCATTTT.